The rows below give T cell receptor beta chains drawn from one sample of a study of blood T cells in healthy people across ages. TCRdb independently ran MiXCR on the 5' RACE reads; one entry per CDR3 protein. Here the sample spans roughly 800,000 distinct CDR3 sequences, about 48% being singletons. Sequencing used blood. The receptors here all came from an elderly man in good health. The CDR3 runs from the conserved cysteine through the conserved F or W. Each record gives: J gene, V gene, D gene, clone size, CDR3 protein, CDR3 DNA. A D gene is named only where the DNA matches it firmly. Rows give clone size only sometimes, using once, few, many, or a class for an expanded clone.

TRBJ2-5 TRBV4-2 - - CASSQGGAANPLGETQYF TGTGCCAGCAGCCAAGGAGGGGCAGCTAACCCGCTAGGGGAGACCCAGTACTTC
TRBJ2-3 TRBV3-1 - once CASSQDGRGRGRDAYF TGTGCCAGCAGCCAAGATGGACGGGGGCGGGGCAGAGACGCGTATTTT
TRBJ2-7 TRBV12-3/TRBV12-4 - few CASSFGGIPSYEQYF TGTGCCAGCAGTTTCGGGGGCATACCCTCCTACGAGCAGTACTTC
TRBJ2-7 TRBV9 TRBD2 - CASGPTSGGAHEQYF TGTGCCAGCGGACCCACTAGCGGGGGGGCCCACGAGCAGTACTTC
TRBJ2-4 TRBV29-1 - - CSVERGPKNIQYF TGCAGCGTTGAACGGGGGCCCAAAAACATTCAGTACTTC
TRBJ2-5 TRBV20-1 TRBD2 - CSAQGRAGEETQYF TGCAGTGCTCAGGGACGAGCGGGAGAAGAGACCCAGTACTTC
TRBJ1-2 TRBV18 - - CASSPDREYGYTF TGTGCCAGCTCACCCGACAGAGAGTATGGCTACACCTTC
TRBJ2-4 TRBV6-1 - - CASSMAAGAWDEQYF TGTGCCAGCAGTATGGCGGCAGGAGCTTGGGATGAGCAGTACTTC
TRBJ2-7 TRBV20-1 - few CSAPMAGASSYEQYF TGCAGTGCTCCCATGGCAGGGGCAAGCTCCTACGAGCAGTACTTC
TRBJ2-5 TRBV13 - few CASSFPGQRQETQYF TGTGCCAGCAGCTTCCCAGGGCAGCGGCAAGAGACCCAGTACTTC
TRBJ1-1 TRBV20-1 - - CSAIAGMGMNTEAFF TGCAGTGCTATTGCGGGGATGGGCATGAACACTGAAGCTTTCTTT
TRBJ1-2 TRBV6-5 TRBD1 - CASTSTDRDSSGYTF TGTGCCAGCACTTCGACCGACAGGGACAGTTCTGGCTACACCTTC
TRBJ2-5 TRBV6-5 - - CASSYSGGFQETQYF TGTGCCAGCAGTTACTCAGGGGGGTTTCAAGAGACCCAGTACTTC
TRBJ2-7 TRBV7-2 - few CASSPRGGLAGSYEQYF TGTGCCAGCAGCCCTAGAGGAGGGTTAGCAGGGTCCTACGAGCAGTACTTC
TRBJ2-5 TRBV5-1 - - CASSLGSDVQYF TGCGCCAGCAGCTTGGGATCCGACGTGCAGTACTTC
TRBJ1-5 TRBV6-2/TRBV6-3 - few CASQTRLAPQHF TGTGCCAGCCAAACGAGACTGGCGCCCCAGCATTTT
TRBJ2-1 TRBV28 - - CASSSGHDGARNEQFF TGTGCCAGCAGTTCGGGACACGACGGAGCTAGGAATGAGCAGTTCTTC
TRBJ2-2 TRBV19 - - CASRTGVGTGELFF TGTGCCAGTAGGACGGGAGTGGGGACCGGGGAGCTGTTTTTT
TRBJ2-1 TRBV7-2 TRBD2 many CASSLIPGLAGFGNEQFF TGTGCCAGCAGCTTAATCCCGGGACTAGCGGGATTTGGCAATGAGCAGTTCTTC
TRBJ2-1 TRBV20-1 TRBD2 - CSARTSGRGGEQFF TGCAGTGCTAGAACTAGCGGGAGGGGAGGCGAGCAGTTCTTC
TRBJ2-7 TRBV21-1 - - CASSKGQGLAGDYYEQYF TGTGCCAGCAGCAAAGGGCAAGGACTAGCGGGAGATTACTACGAGCAGTACTTC
TRBJ2-1 TRBV4-1 - - CASSQVSNYNEQFF TGCGCCAGCAGCCAAGTGTCGAATTACAATGAGCAGTTCTTC
TRBJ1-2 TRBV5-1 - few CASSFTAANYGYTF TGCGCCAGCAGCTTTACCGCAGCTAACTATGGCTACACCTTC
TRBJ2-1 TRBV3-1 TRBD2 - CASSWTSGDNEQFF TGTGCCAGCAGCTGGACTAGCGGCGACAATGAGCAGTTCTTC
TRBJ2-7 TRBV3-1 - - CASSQDPSFYEQYF TGTGCCAGCAGCCAAGACCCATCGTTCTACGAGCAGTACTTC
TRBJ2-5 TRBV12-3/TRBV12-4 TRBD2 few CASRRTSGEETQYF TGTGCCAGCAGGAGGACTAGCGGGGAAGAGACCCAGTACTTC
TRBJ1-1 TRBV27 - few CASSLTRGLNTEAFF TGTGCCAGCAGTTTAACTCGAGGGCTGAACACTGAAGCTTTCTTT
TRBJ1-5 TRBV29-1 - - CSVVFPGENYSNQPQHF TGCAGCGTTGTTTTCCCAGGGGAGAATTATAGCAATCAGCCCCAGCATTTT
TRBJ2-7 TRBV10-3 - - CAISSRGEPTDEQYF TGTGCCATCAGTTCTAGGGGGGAGCCGACTGACGAGCAGTACTTC
TRBJ2-7 TRBV25-1 - few CASSAKGYEQYF TGTGCCAGCAGCGCCAAGGGGTACGAGCAGTACTTC
TRBJ2-4 TRBV3-1 TRBD1 - CASSQWDRGDNIQYF TGTGCCAGCAGCCAGTGGGACAGGGGGGACAACATTCAGTACTTC
TRBJ2-1 TRBV5-1 TRBD2 - CASGQTSGNYNEQFF TGCGCCAGCGGCCAGACTAGCGGCAACTACAATGAGCAGTTCTTC
TRBJ1-5 TRBV24-1 - - CATSERDSNQPQHF TGTGCCACCAGCGAGCGGGACAGCAATCAGCCCCAGCATTTT
TRBJ2-1 TRBV7-9 TRBD1 few CASSLDPGQGIDEQFF TGTGCCAGCAGCTTAGATCCGGGACAGGGCATCGATGAGCAGTTCTTC
TRBJ1-2 TRBV5-1 - - CASSRAGTERPYTF TGCGCCAGCAGCCGGGCCGGGACGGAGCGCCCCTACACCTTC
TRBJ2-7 TRBV7-9 - - CASSLAAGQSNEQYF TGTGCCAGCAGCTTAGCGGCGGGACAGTCGAACGAGCAGTACTTC
TRBJ2-4 TRBV20-1 - - CSARAAVQYF TGCAGTGCGCGTGCGGCCGTGCAGTACTTC
TRBJ2-7 TRBV12-3/TRBV12-4 TRBD2 - CASSFPSGRSSYEQYF TGTGCCAGCAGTTTTCCTAGCGGGAGGAGCTCCTACGAGCAGTACTTC
TRBJ1-2 TRBV7-2 - - CATSMRGRSSYGYTF TGTGCCACCTCCATGAGGGGGAGAAGTAGCTATGGCTACACCTTC
TRBJ2-5 TRBV7-9 - few CASSLTGSGQETQYF TGTGCCAGCAGCTTAACAGGGTCCGGTCAAGAGACCCAGTACTTC
TRBJ1-2 TRBV29-1 - few CSVGAGDGYTF TGCAGCGTGGGGGCAGGGGACGGCTACACCTTC
TRBJ2-5 TRBV11-2 TRBD2 - CASSLDPREGRETQYF TGTGCCAGCAGCTTAGATCCGCGGGAGGGCCGAGAGACCCAGTACTTC
TRBJ1-2 TRBV29-1 - few CSAWTPARPNYGYTF TGCAGCGCTTGGACCCCGGCAAGGCCTAACTATGGCTACACCTTC
TRBJ2-3 TRBV7-2 TRBD1 - CASSLEGTGALDTQYF TGTGCCAGCAGCTTAGAAGGGACAGGGGCGTTGGATACGCAGTATTTT
TRBJ1-1 TRBV20-1 - - CSARHPPTGTDTEAFF TGCAGTGCTAGACACCCTCCGACAGGTACGGACACTGAAGCTTTCTTT